This entry features one T cell receptor (beta chain) sequence. Antigen: not known. With molecular barcodes, quantitative 5'-RACE was used to make the TCR beta libraries. Using its own MiXCR run on the 5' RACE reads, TCRdb lists one record per CDR3 protein. The data contain over 450,000 distinct CDR3 sequences, roughly 13% of them singletons. The data were obtained in a study of CD8 T cells in ankylosing spondylitis. Findings and limits, study-wide: The authors found the disease-linked clones to be CD8+ and relatively rare in peripheral blood. Among TCR beta sequences, a motif of 7 to 9 highly homologous variants appeared characteristic of ankylosing spondylitis blood. Reports say disease-linked clones showed up significantly more in matched ankylosing spondylitis synovial fluid.

V lost 6 bases, J lost 4 bases, and 12 bases stayed unmatched. CDR1 is DFQATT and CDR2 is SNEGSKA in the germline V gene (reference sequence). The CDR3 covers 16 residues. This sequence was found in a male donor with ankylosing spondylitis. The genes are TRBV20-1 and TRBJ2-5, with 12 bases fitting TRBD2. The sequenced material came from blood, either unsorted or a sorted T cell fraction (not recorded which). This chain's CDR3 is CSASWASGRAGETQYF. The CDR3 bases are TGCAGTGCCAGTTGGGCTAGCGGGAGGGCCGGAGAGACCCAGTACTTC.